This T cell receptor (beta chain) was found in a study of cytomegalovirus exposure and HLA in healthy donors (dated by TCRdb to 2016 to 2017). About the full investigation: An earlier analysis of several hundred of the donors reported about 300 Gb of sequence data and 95 million to 130 million unique TCR beta sequences obtained from about 179 million T cells. Alongside the repertoire data, information on donor age, sex, ethnicity and CMV serostatus was compiled. HLA typing included class I and class II loci at four-digit resolution. Four to six DR-DQ haplotypes were handled as single units for association and clustering, since linkage in the cohort was strong. In a later genetic analysis, genome-wide SNP genotypes for about 65% of the 666 donors were used, and that subset was treated as a discovery cohort. High-throughput TCR immunosequencing, statistical association of individual TCRs with disease status, and machine learning were combined to predict cytomegalovirus infection status. Every repertoire in the discovery cohort had been generated on one and the same sequencing platform. Using immunosequencing, the study profiled T cell repertoires from 550 to 750 subjects and related those repertoires to cytomegalovirus serostatus. Around 330 gigabases of sequencing data and roughly 81 million unique TCR sequences made up an early release that covered about 640 HLA-typed donors. Rather than using new phenotypic data, the later analysis identified candidate immune exposures from TCR beta sequences and from how often those sequences occurred across donors. Of the 350 to 450 genotyped donors, 80% to 90% were placed in the genetic ancestry cluster associated with self-reported Caucasian donors. Among 398 genotyped donors of the cohort, an average of around 240,000 unique TCR beta nucleotide sequences were sequenced per donor, around 20% of them non-productive. A later analysis re-examined previously published TCR beta repertoires from over 500 donors and added high-resolution HLA genotyping to investigate patterns of TCR occurrence. The number of typed donors differed by locus: about 620-640 for A, B, C, DRB1 and DQB1; approximately 540 for DQA1; fewer than 610 for DPA1; and roughly 450 for DPB1. To decide whether each TCR beta V gene segment behaved as functional or pseudogenic, an earlier analysis of some 600 of the donors relied on high-throughput TCR beta sequencing. The aim of the study was to test whether cataloging public T cell receptors could identify signatures of past pathogen exposure. In addition to the first cohort of hundreds of subjects, a separate validation cohort of some 120 different subjects was used.

In total, roughly 670 healthy bone marrow donors made up the cohort. Cohort members were all nominally healthy when sampled, although unrecorded immune exposures were likely present. The donor was CMV seronegative and was included in the group of about 400 seronegative cohort members. Every donor gave a peripheral blood sample, and the peripheral blood mononuclear cells from that sample were used for TCR beta sequencing. Genomic DNA was extracted from the blood cell samples with the Qiagen DNeasy Blood Extraction Kit. This clone was picked up one time. This clone's antigen is unknown. No base quality values were provided; no much bigger clone lies one nucleotide off. Library construction relied on the immunoSEQ multiplex PCR assay. The multiplex PCR relied on a mix of 60 forward primers for TCR Vbeta segments and 13 reverse primers for TCR Jbeta segments. Amplification of the CDR3 region of rearranged TCR beta genes was performed with a multiplex PCR assay on genomic DNA. The amplified TCR beta libraries were sequenced on the Illumina HiSeq System as 87-base-pair reads. The study's own analysis went as follows. In a later analysis, tens of millions of unique TCR beta chains were counted across the approximately 640 repertoires, and approximately 9.9 million of these chains were shared by at least two donors. To remove PCR and sequencing errors, raw reads were error-corrected and collapsed into unique sequences using a nearest-neighbor algorithm that merged closely related sequences. V, D and J gene segments were assigned by aligning CDR3 sequences to IMGT reference sequences. For a sequence to be retained, a match of at least six nucleotides was required to both a V gene segment and a J gene segment. Rearrangements were called productive when the CDR3 lacked stop codons and stayed in frame with V and J; all others were non-productive. CDR3 was defined by IMGT convention, running from the second conserved V-encoded cysteine to the conserved J-encoded phenylalanine. The earlier analysis of around 640 of the donors excluded sequences that lacked an unambiguous match to a single V gene segment. An earlier analysis of some 610 of the donors called V segments functional above 56.7% productive rearrangements and segregating when the between-donor standard deviation exceeded 5%. To diagnose cytomegalovirus status from the catalog of TCR beta chain sequences, a statistical classification framework was built. V and J gene assignment, in a later analysis, came from comparing TCR nucleotide sequences with IMGT/GENE-DB human TR gene sequences. Using the TCRdist pipeline, a later analysis assigned CDR3 sequences along with most-parsimonious VDJ recombination scenarios. A later analysis defined each TCR beta chain by its CDR3 amino acid sequence plus V-gene family, and excluded reads lacking a unique V-gene family. In a later analysis, 500 to 700 highly shared, low-generation-probability nucleotide sequences were removed to address suspected cross-contamination and a sequencing artifact. In a later analysis, a clonal expansion index was calculated for each public chain from normalized within-repertoire ranks of inferred template counts. Generation probabilities in a later analysis came from a VDJ recombination model fitted to out-of-frame rearrangements, and those results were checked against IGoR. A later analysis scored TCR-TCR, TCR-HLA and TCR-CMV co-occurrence with hypergeometric tests, applying a repertoire-size bias correction to TCR pairs. False discovery rates were estimated in a later analysis by permuting HLA or CMV assignments 20 times. A later analysis grouped co-occurring TCRs with DBSCAN, adding TCRdist sequence similarity when clustering within HLA-allele-positive subsets. Repertoires with fewer than 30,000 or more than 120,000 public chains were left out of co-occurrence clustering, as were five repertoires with anomalous nucleotide sharing. Entries here come from immuneACCESS through TCRdb and include only in-frame sequences with V and J called. Some clones fail to appear in such tables; in the studies checked, an unresolved V gene covers under half of the shortfall, and the cause of the remainder is unknown. V and J calls and clone size follow that table, whereas D and trimming were derived from the DNA. The sample profile shows some 93,000 clones; 70% to 85% of them were found once. About 3.8% of the sample rests with the top ten.

Including the terminal cysteine and phenylalanine, the CDR3 comprises 15 residues. Only the CDR3 part of the read is kept: 45 bases, read in frame from the first base. The germline V gene supplies CDR1 SGHRS and CDR2 YFSETQ. V loses 0 bases, J loses 2 bases, and the germline ends lie 9 bases apart. Broad study findings and their caveats: According to a later analysis, TCR association rates differed among HLA loci, with DRB1 alleles showing the most associated TCRs and HLA-C alleles showing the fewest. The cohort was sequenced for TCR beta chains only, and without alpha or paired-chain data the features that could be detected were limited. Three of the identified cytomegalovirus-associated TCR beta chains were confirmed in vitro to be specific for cytomegalovirus antigens. Strong co-occurrence of HLA alleles, especially DR and DQ, made assigning TCR associations to individual alleles difficult. A later genetic analysis associated a missense DCLRE1C variant with V-gene and J-gene trimming of TCR beta chains, and an independent cohort replicated the association. The study listed 164 TCR beta chains as associated with cytomegalovirus. A later analysis found that HLA-associated TCR beta chains were more clonally expanded and had lower generation probabilities than equally common non-associated chains. Presence/absence analyses assumed roughly uniform sequencing depth across donors, an assumption that may not hold. Broadly in line with IMGT annotations, most TCR beta V segments showed up in productive rearrangements about 90% or about 30% of the time in an earlier analysis of under 700 of the donors. Immune exposure information for the cohort was limited to CMV serostatus. A further reported finding was that TCR beta sequences accurately predicted the HLA-A and HLA-B alleles for most subjects in the first cohort. Because HLA typing was missing for some donors at each locus, association tests included only the typed subset. A later analysis reported that several top co-occurrence clusters appeared linked to parvovirus B19, influenza, CMV and Epstein-Barr virus. The 87-base-pair reads could not distinguish some IMGT-functional V segments, including TRBV6-2 and TRBV6-3, so those segments were excluded. At a false discovery rate of 0.05, a later analysis linked fewer than 20,000 TCR beta sequences to specific HLA alleles. The classifier was reported to diagnose cytomegalovirus status with high specificity and sensitivity in both the original cohort and the validation cohort. The authors suggested that the approach could potentially be generalized to other disease states and immunological phenotypes. Compared with the roughly 710-donor mean, donors in an Asian-associated ancestry cluster had fewer N-insertions in productive TCRs, according to a later genetic analysis. Most TCR sequences were seen in very few donors, while some public TCRs were found in many individuals. A cluster of highly shared sequence variants was judged likely to be a technical artifact of the sequencing pipeline. Correlated functional status among segregating V segments might be attributable to linkage disequilibrium, but an unknown experimental factor could not be ruled out. According to a later analysis, most CMV-associated TCR beta chains appeared to be HLA-restricted, and the HLA associations seemed to be driven largely by CMV exposure. The earlier analysis of 587 of the donors excluded approximately 17 rarely observed V segments, including chromosome 9 orphons, because counts were too low.

The origin of this receptor is a man aged 50-60 years in good health and CMV-seronegative. Recombination joined TRBV5-1 with TRBJ2-1, and TRBD2 may be the D gene, going by 6 matching bases. Input material: PBMCs. The CDR3 reads as follows: CASSLDGSAYNEQFF. Here is the DNA: TGCGCCAGCAGCTTGGACGGGAGTGCCTACAATGAGCAGTTCTTC.